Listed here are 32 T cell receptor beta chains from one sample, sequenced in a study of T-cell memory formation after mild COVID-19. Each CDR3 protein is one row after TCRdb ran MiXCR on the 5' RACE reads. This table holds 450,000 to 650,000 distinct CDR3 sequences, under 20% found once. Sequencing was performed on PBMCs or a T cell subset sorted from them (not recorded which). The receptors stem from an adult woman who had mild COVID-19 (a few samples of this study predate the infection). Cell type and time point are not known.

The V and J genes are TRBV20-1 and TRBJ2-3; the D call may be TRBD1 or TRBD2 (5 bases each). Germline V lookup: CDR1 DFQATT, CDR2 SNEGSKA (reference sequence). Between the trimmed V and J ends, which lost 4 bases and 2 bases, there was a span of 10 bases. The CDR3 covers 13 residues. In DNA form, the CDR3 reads TGCAGTGCTACAGGGACCCACACAGATACGCAGTATTTT. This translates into CSATGTHTDTQYF.

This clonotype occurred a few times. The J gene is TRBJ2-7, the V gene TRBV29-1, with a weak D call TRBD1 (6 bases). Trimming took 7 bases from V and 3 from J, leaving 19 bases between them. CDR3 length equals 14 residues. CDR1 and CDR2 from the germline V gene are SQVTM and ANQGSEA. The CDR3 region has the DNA TGCAGCGCCCTGTTACAGGGTTTCGGCTACGAGCAGTACTTC. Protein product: CSALLQGFGYEQYF.

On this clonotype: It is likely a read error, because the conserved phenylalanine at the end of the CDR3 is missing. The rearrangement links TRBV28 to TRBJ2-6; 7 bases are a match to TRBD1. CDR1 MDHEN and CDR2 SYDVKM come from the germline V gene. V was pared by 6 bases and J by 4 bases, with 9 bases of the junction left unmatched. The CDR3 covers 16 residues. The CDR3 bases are TGTGCCAGCAGGGACAGGCGCCGTCTGGGGGCCAACGTCCTGACTTTA. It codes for CASRDRRRLGANVLTL.

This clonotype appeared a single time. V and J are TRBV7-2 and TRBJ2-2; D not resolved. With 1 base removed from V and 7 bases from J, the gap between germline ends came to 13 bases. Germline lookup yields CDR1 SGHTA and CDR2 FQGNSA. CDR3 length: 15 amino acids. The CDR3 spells CASSLEPAYGGELFF. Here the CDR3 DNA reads TGTGCCAGCAGCTTAGAGCCAGCTTACGGCGGGGAGCTGTTTTTT. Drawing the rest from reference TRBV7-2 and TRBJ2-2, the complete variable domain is GAGVSQSPSNKVTEKGKDVELRCDPISGHTALYWYRQSLGQGLEFLIYFQGNSAPDKSGLPSDRFSAERTGGSVSTLTIQRTQQEDSAVYLCASSLEPAYGGELFFGEGSRLTVL.

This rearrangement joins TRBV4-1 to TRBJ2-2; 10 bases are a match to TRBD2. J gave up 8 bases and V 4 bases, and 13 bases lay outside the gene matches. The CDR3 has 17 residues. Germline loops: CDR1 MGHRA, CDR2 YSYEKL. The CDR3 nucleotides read TGCGCCAGCAGCCTGCCTTGGATTAGCGGGGGGAGAGGGGAGCTGTTTTTT. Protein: CASSLPWISGGRGELFF.

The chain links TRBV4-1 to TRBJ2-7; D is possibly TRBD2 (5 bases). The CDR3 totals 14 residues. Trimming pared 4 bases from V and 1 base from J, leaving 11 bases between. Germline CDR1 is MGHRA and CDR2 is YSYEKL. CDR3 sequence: CASSPEAVSYEQYF. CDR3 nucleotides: TGCGCCAGCAGCCCAGAAGCGGTATCCTACGAGCAGTACTTC.

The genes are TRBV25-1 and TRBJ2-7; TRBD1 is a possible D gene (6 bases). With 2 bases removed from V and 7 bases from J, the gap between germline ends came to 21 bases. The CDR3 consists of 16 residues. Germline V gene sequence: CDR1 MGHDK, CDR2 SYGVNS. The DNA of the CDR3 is TGTGCCAGCAGTGAAGGATGGGGACATACCACTACGGAGCAGTACTTC. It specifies CASSEGWGHTTTEQYF.

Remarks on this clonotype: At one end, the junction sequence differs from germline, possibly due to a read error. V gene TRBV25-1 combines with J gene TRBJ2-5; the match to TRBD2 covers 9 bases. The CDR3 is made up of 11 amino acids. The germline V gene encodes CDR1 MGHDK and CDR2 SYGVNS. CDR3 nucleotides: TGTGCCAGCAGTGAAGGGACTAGCCCCAAGTTC. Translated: CASSEGTSPKF.

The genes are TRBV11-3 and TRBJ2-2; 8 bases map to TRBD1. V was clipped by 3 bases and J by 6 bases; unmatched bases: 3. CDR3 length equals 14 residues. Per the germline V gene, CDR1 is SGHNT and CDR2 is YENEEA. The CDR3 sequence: CASSFRGQAGELFF. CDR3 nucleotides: TGTGCCAGCAGCTTCAGGGGACAGGCCGGGGAGCTGTTTTTT. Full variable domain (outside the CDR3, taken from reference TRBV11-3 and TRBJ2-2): EAGVVQSPRYKIIEKKQPVAFWCNPISGHNTLYWYLQNLGQGPELLIRYENEEAVDDSQLPKDRFSAERLKGVDSTLKIQPAELGDSAVYLCASSFRGQAGELFFGEGSRLTVL.

CDR3 DNA: TGTGCCATCAGTGGGATGGCAGGGGGCTATGGCTACACCTTC. As protein: CAISGMAGGYGYTF. The V gene is TRBV10-3, the J gene TRBJ1-2; 7 bases match TRBD1. CDR1 ENHRY and CDR2 SYGVKD come from the germline V gene. This CDR3 has 14 residues. The trim removed 4 bases at V and 4 bases at J, leaving 6 bases unmatched.

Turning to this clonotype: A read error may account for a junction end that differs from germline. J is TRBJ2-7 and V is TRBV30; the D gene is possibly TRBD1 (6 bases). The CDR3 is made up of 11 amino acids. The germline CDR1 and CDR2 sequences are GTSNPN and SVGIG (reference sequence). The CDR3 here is CAWSVQLGAGF. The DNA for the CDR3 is TGTGCCTGGAGTGTACAGCTGGGGGCAGGCTTC.

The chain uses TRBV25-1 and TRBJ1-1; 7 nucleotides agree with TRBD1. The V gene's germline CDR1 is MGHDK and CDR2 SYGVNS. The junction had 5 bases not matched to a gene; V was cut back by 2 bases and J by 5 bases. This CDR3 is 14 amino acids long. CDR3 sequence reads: CASSEVQGRTEAFF. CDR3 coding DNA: TGTGCCAGCAGTGAAGTACAGGGGCGGACTGAAGCTTTCTTT.

The CDR3 DNA follows: TGTGCCAGCAGCCAATCACCCTGGGAAGGGGAGACCCAGTACTTC. It yields the protein CASSQSPWEGETQYF. The genes are TRBV3-1 and TRBJ2-5; D gene uncertain. Germline CDR1 reads LGHDT; CDR2 reads YNNKEL (reference sequence). The germline V and J ends were trimmed by 2 bases and 5 bases, with 15 bases remaining between them. The CDR3 length is 15 residues.

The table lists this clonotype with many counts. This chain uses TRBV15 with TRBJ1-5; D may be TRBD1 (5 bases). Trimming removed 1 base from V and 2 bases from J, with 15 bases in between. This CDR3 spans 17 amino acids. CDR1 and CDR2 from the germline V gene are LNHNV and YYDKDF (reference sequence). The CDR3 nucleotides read TGTGCCACCAGCAGAGGCTTGGGGGATGGAGGCAATCAGCCCCAGCATTTT. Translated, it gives CATSRGLGDGGNQPQHF. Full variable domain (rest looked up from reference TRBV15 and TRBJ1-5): DAMVIQNPRYQVTQFGKPVTLSCSQTLNHNVMYWYQQKSSQAPKLLFHYYDKDFNNEADTPDNFQSRRPNTSFCFLDIRSPGLGDTAMYLCATSRGLGDGGNQPQHFGDGTRLSIL.

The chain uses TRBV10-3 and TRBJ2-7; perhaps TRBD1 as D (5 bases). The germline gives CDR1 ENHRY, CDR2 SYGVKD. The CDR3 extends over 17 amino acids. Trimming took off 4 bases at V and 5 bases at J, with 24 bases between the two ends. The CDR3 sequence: CAISALLGRISAHEQYF. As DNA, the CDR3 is TGTGCCATCAGTGCACTCCTGGGGCGAATCTCTGCCCACGAGCAGTACTTC.

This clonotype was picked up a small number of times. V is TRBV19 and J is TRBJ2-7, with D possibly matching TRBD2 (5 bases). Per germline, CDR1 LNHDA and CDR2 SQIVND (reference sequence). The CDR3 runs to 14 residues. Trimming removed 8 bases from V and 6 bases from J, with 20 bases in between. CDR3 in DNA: TGTGCCAGTTCAGACAACATCGCGGGCCCCGAGCAGTACTTC. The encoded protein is CASSDNIAGPEQYF.

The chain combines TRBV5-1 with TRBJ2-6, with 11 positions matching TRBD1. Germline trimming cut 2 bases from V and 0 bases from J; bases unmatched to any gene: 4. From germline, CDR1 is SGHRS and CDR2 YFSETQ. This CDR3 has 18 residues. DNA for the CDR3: TGCGCCAGCAGCTTACCCGGGACAGGGGGCTCTGGGGCCAACGTCCTGACTTTC. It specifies CASSLPGTGGSGANVLTF. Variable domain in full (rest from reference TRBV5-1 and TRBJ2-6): KAGVTQTPRYLIKTRGQQVTLSCSPISGHRSVSWYQQTPGQGLQFLFEYFSETQRNKGNFPGRFSGRQFSNSRSEMNVSTLELGDSALYLCASSLPGTGGSGANVLTFGAGSRLTVL.

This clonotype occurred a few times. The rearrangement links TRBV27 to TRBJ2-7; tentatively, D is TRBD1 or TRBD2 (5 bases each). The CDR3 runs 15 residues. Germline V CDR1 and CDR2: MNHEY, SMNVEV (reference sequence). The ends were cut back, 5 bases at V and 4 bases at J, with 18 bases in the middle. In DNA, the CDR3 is TGTGCCAGCAGTCCTCGGGTTGGGGGTGGATACGAGCAGTACTTC. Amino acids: CASSPRVGGGYEQYF.

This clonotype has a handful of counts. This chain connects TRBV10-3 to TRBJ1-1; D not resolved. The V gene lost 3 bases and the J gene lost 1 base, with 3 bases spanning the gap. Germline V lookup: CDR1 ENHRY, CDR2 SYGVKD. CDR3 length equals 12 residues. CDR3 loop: CAISDRNTEAFF. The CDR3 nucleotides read TGTGCCATCAGTGACAGGAACACTGAAGCTTTCTTT.

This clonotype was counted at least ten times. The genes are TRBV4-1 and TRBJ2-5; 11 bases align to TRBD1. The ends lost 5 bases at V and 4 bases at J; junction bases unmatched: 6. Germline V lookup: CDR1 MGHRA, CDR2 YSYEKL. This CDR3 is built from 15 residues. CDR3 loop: CASSFGQGASETQYF. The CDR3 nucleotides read TGCGCCAGCAGCTTCGGACAGGGGGCGTCAGAGACCCAGTACTTC.

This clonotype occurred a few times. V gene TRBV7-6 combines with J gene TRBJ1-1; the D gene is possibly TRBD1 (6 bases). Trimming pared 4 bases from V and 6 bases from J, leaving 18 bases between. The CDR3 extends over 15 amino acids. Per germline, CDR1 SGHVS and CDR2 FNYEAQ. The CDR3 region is CASSWRGGLDSEAFF. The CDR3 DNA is TGTGCCAGCAGCTGGCGGGGGGGGCTGGATTCTGAAGCTTTCTTT.

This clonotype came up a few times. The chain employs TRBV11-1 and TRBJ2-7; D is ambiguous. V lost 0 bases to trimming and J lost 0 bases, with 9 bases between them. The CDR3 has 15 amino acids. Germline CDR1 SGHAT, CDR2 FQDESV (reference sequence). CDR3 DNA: TGTGCCAGCAGCTTAGCCGGAGTAGTCTCCTACGAGCAGTACTTC. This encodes CASSLAGVVSYEQYF.

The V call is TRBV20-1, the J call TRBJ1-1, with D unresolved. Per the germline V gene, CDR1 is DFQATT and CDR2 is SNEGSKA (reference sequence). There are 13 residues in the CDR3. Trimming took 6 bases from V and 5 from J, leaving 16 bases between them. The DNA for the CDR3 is TGCAGTGCGTTGCGGGGAGTGGGTACTGAAGCTTTCTTT. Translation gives CSALRGVGTEAFF.

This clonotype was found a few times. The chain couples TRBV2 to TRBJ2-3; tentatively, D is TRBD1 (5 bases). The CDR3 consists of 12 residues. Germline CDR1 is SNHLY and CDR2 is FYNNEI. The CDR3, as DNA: TGTTCCAAGCATCCAGGGACAGATACGCAGTATTTT. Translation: CSKHPGTDTQYF.

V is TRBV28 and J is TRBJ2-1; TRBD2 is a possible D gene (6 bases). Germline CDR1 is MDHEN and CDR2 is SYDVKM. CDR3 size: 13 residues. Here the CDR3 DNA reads TGTGCTATATCGCCACGGGAGCGAAATGAGCAGTTCTTC. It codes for CAISPRERNEQFF.

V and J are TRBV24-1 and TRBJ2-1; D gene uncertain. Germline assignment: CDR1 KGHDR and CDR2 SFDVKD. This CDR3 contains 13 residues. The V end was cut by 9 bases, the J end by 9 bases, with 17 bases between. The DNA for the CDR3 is TGTGCCACCGGATCTCGTTTTTGGAGTGAGCAGTTCTTC. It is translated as CATGSRFWSEQFF.

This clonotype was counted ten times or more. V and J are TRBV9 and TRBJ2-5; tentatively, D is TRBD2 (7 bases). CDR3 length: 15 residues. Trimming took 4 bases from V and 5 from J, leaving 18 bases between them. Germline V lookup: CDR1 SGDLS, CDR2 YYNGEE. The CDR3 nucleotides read TGTGCCAGCAGCCCTGGGGGGGCCCTAGTGGAGACCCAGTACTTC. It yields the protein CASSPGGALVETQYF.

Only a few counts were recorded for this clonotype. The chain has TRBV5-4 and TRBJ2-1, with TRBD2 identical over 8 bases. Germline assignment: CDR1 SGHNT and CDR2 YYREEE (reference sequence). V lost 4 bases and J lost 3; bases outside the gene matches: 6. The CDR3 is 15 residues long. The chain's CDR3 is CASSQREGGYNEQFF. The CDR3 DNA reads TGTGCCAGCAGCCAACGGGAGGGCGGCTACAATGAGCAGTTCTTC.

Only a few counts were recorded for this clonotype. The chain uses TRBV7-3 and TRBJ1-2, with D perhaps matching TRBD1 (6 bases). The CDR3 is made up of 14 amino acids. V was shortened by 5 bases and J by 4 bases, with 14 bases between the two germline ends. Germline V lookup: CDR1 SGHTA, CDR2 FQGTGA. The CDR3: CASSQVGGGYGYTF. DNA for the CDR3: TGTGCCAGCAGCCAGGTGGGGGGCGGCTATGGCTACACCTTC.

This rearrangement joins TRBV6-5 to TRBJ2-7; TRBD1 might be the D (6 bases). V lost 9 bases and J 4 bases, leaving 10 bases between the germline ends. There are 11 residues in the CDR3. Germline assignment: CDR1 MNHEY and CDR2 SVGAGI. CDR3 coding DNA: TGTGCCAGTGGTGGACAGTACGAGCAGTACTTC. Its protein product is CASGGQYEQYF.

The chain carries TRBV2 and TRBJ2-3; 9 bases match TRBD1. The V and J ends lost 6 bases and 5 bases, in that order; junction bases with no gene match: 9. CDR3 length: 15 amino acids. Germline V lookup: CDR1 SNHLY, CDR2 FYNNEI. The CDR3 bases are TGTGCCAGCAGGTATCCGGGACAGGGCCAAGATACGCAGTATTTT. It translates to CASRYPGQGQDTQYF.

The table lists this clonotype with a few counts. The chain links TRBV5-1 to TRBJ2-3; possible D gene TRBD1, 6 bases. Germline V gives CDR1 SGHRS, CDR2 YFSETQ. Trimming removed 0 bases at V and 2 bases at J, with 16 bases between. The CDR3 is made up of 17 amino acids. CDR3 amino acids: CASSLGRGIIATDTQYF. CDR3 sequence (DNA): TGCGCCAGCAGCTTGGGCAGGGGAATAATAGCCACAGATACGCAGTATTTT.